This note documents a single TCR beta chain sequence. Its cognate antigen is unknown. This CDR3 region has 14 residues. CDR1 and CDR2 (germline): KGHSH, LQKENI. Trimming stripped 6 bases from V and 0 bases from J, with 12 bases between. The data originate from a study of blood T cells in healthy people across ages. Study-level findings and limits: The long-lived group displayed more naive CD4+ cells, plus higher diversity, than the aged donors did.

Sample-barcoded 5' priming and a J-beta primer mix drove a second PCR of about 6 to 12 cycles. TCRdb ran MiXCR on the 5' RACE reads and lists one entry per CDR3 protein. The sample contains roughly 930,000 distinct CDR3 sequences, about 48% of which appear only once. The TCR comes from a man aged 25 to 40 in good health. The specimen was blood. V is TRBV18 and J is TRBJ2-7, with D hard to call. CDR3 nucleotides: TGTGCCAGCTCCCCTCCCGACGGCTCCTACGAGCAGTACTTC. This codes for CASSPPDGSYEQYF.